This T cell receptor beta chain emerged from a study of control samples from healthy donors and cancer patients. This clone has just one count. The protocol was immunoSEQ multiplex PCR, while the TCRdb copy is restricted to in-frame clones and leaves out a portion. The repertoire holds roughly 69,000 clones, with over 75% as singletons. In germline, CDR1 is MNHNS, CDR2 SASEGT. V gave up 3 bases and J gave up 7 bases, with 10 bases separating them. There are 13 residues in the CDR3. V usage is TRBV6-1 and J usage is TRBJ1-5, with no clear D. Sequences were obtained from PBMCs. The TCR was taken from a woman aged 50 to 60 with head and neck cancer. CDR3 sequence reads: CASSEGIGQPQHF. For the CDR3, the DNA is TGTGCCAGCAGTGAGGGGATCGGACAGCCCCAGCATTTT.